One and the same sample provided the 27 T cell receptor beta chains below, sequenced in a study of neoadjuvant anti-PD-1 for oral cavity cancer. Sequencing was performed with immunoSEQ multiplex PCR; in TCRdb, only in-frame clones are kept and a portion is missing. The data hold approximately 15,000 clones, with 40% observed a single time. Time point defined: after neoadjuvant nivolumab, at surgical resection. The sample here was tumor tissue, taken after nivolumab (anti-PD-1) treatment. These receptors originate from a person aged 40 to 85 with oral cavity squamous cell carcinoma.

The chain uses TRBV6-1 and TRBJ1-2; D not certain. Between the trimmed V and J ends, which lost 4 bases and 0 bases, there was a span of 9 bases. CDR1 is MNHNS, CDR2 SASEGT, per germline. The CDR3 sequence is 14 residues long. The CDR3 reads CASSGPGANYGYTF. The CDR3 DNA follows: TGTGCCAGCAGTGGACCGGGAGCTAACTATGGCTACACCTTC.

V and J are TRBV2 and TRBJ2-1; 7 bases are a match to TRBD1. The CDR3 is 15 residues long. Germline V lookup: CDR1 SNHLY, CDR2 FYNNEI. Trimming took 4 bases from V and 2 from J; bases not matched to a gene: 5. The CDR3: CASSVGQTPYNEQFF. In nucleotides, the CDR3 is TGTGCCAGCAGTGTGGGACAGACCCCCTACAATGAGCAGTTCTTC. Variable domain in full (rest from reference TRBV2 and TRBJ2-1): EPEVTQTPSHQVTQMGQEVILRCVPISNHLYFYWYRQILGQKVEFLVSFYNNEISEKSEIFDDQFSVERPDGSNFTLKIRSTKLEDSAMYFCASSVGQTPYNEQFFGPGTRLTVL.

The chain couples TRBV7-6 to TRBJ2-5, with D perhaps TRBD2 (6 bases). Looked up from germline, CDR1 is SGHVS and CDR2 is FNYEAQ. This CDR3 is 14 amino acids long. The V end was cut by 1 base, the J end by 5 bases, with 11 bases between. The CDR3 protein is CASSLVGTSETQYF. The CDR3 region has the DNA TGTGCCAGCAGCTTAGTCGGTACTAGCGAGACCCAGTACTTC.

In DNA form, the CDR3 reads TGTGCTAGTGGTTTAGGACAGGGGGGATACGAGCAGTACTTC. Its translation: CASGLGQGGYEQYF. J is TRBJ2-7 and V is TRBV12-5, with 10 bases aligning to TRBD1. The germline V gene has CDR1 LGHNT and CDR2 FRNRAP. With V trimmed by 3 bases and J by 4 bases, 3 bases remained unmatched. CDR3 length equals 14 residues.

The V call is TRBV7-6, the J call TRBJ2-2; D remains unclear. Trimming cost V 3 bases and J 7 bases, with 9 bases left between them. The germline V gene has CDR1 SGHVS and CDR2 FNYEAQ. The CDR3 length is 13 residues. CDR3 sequence (DNA): TGTGCCAGCAGCTTCCCCATAGGCGGGGAGCTGTTTTTT. This translates into CASSFPIGGELFF.

This clone occurred a few times. J is TRBJ2-2 and V is TRBV6-5; TRBD1 agrees at 7 bases. The CDR3 has 14 amino acids. The J segment lost 5 bases and the V segment lost 6 bases, leaving 6 bases of the junction unmatched. CDR1 is MNHEY, CDR2 SVGAGI, per germline. CDR3 DNA sequence: TGTGCCAGCAGCGGACAGGAGAGTACCGGGGAGCTGTTTTTT. Translated: CASSGQESTGELFF.

This clone was observed a few times. CDR3 protein: CASKAGGVTEAFF. The CDR3, as DNA: TGCGCCAGCAAGGCAGGGGGAGTCACTGAAGCTTTCTTT. The chain uses TRBV4-3 and TRBJ1-1, with 7 bases lining up with TRBD1. V dropped 7 bases and J dropped 4; count of bases not matched to a gene: 6. The CDR3 loop spans 13 amino acids. Germline-derived CDR1 and CDR2 are LGHNA and YSLEER.

Here the CDR3 DNA reads TGTGCCAGCAGCCCTTCCGGGACAGGGGTATACGAGCAGTACTTC. It encodes CASSPSGTGVYEQYF. The chain is built from TRBV4-2 and TRBJ2-7; 10 bases align to TRBD1. The germline V gene has CDR1 LGHNA and CDR2 YNFKEQ. V trimming: 4 bases; J trimming: 4 bases; junction bases outside the gene matches: 7. The CDR3 sequence is 15 residues long.

This clone counts as medium-sized. This sequence joins TRBV6-6 and TRBJ1-5, with TRBD1 as a possible D gene (5 bases). The CDR3 spans 14 residues. V lost 2 bases to trimming and J lost 4 bases, with 9 bases between them. Per the germline V gene, CDR1 is MNHNY and CDR2 is SVGAGI (reference sequence). CDR3 nucleotide sequence: TGTGCCAGCAGTTACAGAGGGGAGAATCAGCCCCAGCATTTT. Its translation: CASSYRGENQPQHF.

This rearrangement joins TRBV6-6 to TRBJ1-1; TRBD1 might be the D (5 bases). The ends were cut back, 5 bases at V and 4 bases at J, with 11 bases in the middle. Germline assignment: CDR1 MNHNY and CDR2 SVGAGI (reference sequence). This CDR3 is built from 13 residues. CDR3 sequence: CASSNPGGTEAFF. The CDR3 coding sequence is TGTGCCAGCAGTAACCCCGGGGGCACTGAAGCTTTCTTT.

J is TRBJ1-4 and V is TRBV5-6; D unresolved. Trimming removed 6 bases from V and 4 bases from J, with 10 bases in between. Germline lookup yields CDR1 SGHDT and CDR2 YYEEEE. This CDR3 contains 13 residues. The CDR3 nucleotides read TGTGCCAGCACCTACGCTAGTAATGAAAAACTGTTTTTT. The encoded protein is CASTYASNEKLFF.

The genes are TRBV6-5 and TRBJ2-7; D may correspond to TRBD1 or TRBD2 (5 bases each). CDR1 and CDR2 (germline): MNHEY, SVGAGI. The CDR3 extends over 15 amino acids. V was cut by 2 bases and J by 2 bases, with 13 bases left in between. CDR3 nucleotides: TGTGCCAGCAGTTACCGGGGCCCAACTACCTACGAGCAGTACTTC. Translation gives CASSYRGPTTYEQYF.

This clone is medium-sized (0.01 to 0.1%) in the sample. The rearrangement uses TRBV30 and TRBJ1-2; TRBD1 aligns across 7 bases. The CDR3 covers 15 residues. J was trimmed by 7 bases and V by 1 base; bases with no gene match: 12. Looked up from germline, CDR1 is GTSNPN and CDR2 is SVGIG (reference sequence). The CDR3 sequence: CAWSGVGGLRRGYTF. The CDR3 DNA sequence: TGTGCCTGGAGTGGGGTAGGGGGCTTAAGACGTGGCTACACCTTC.

This chain connects TRBV4-1 to TRBJ1-1; a possible D gene is TRBD1 (6 bases). The V and J ends lost 5 bases and 1 base respectively, with 14 bases between them. The CDR3 length is 15 residues. Per germline, CDR1 MGHRA and CDR2 YSYEKL. The CDR3, as DNA: TGCGCCAGCAGCTTACAACTACAGGGGAACACTGAAGCTTTCTTT. This translates into CASSLQLQGNTEAFF.

The chain links TRBV6-5 to TRBJ1-2, with D possibly matching TRBD1 (6 bases). V lost 6 bases, J lost 6 bases, and 14 bases lay in between. Germline CDR1 is MNHEY and CDR2 is SVGAGI. This CDR3 has 13 residues. This CDR3 reads CASRITGNHGYTF. As DNA, the CDR3 is TGTGCCAGCAGAATAACAGGGAACCATGGCTACACCTTC.

The sample holds a few counts of this clone. The chain is built from TRBV6-5 and TRBJ1-4; D gene unclear. Trimming took off 8 bases at V and 6 bases at J, with 16 bases between the two ends. The CDR3 is 14 amino acids. Per the germline V gene, CDR1 is MNHEY and CDR2 is SVGAGI. The CDR3 is CASASTPRHEKLFF. CDR3 nucleotide sequence: TGTGCCAGCGCAAGCACTCCCCGGCATGAAAAACTGTTTTTT.

The sample holds a few counts of this clone. The rearrangement uses TRBV6-5 and TRBJ2-1; maybe TRBD2 (6 bases). With 6 bases removed from V and 4 bases from J, the gap between germline ends came to 13 bases. Germline CDR1 and CDR2: MNHEY and SVGAGI. This CDR3 is 14 amino acids long. This chain's CDR3 is CASSRASAYNEQFF. Written as DNA, the CDR3 is TGTGCCAGCAGCAGGGCTAGCGCGTACAATGAGCAGTTCTTC.

The chain combines TRBV9 with TRBJ1-4; TRBD1 agrees at 8 bases. V lost 7 bases and J lost 0; bases outside the gene matches: 8. This CDR3 comprises 16 residues. The germline gives CDR1 SGDLS, CDR2 YYNGEE. CDR3 in amino acids: CASSPGQGTTNEKLFF. In nucleotides, the CDR3 is TGTGCCAGCTCTCCCGGACAGGGAACAACTAATGAAAAACTGTTTTTT.

J is TRBJ2-5 and V is TRBV29-1; the match to TRBD1 covers 9 bases. Germline V CDR1 and CDR2: SQVTM, ANQGSEA. The CDR3 consists of 16 residues. Trimming removed 6 bases from V and 4 bases from J; junction bases left unmatched: 15. CDR3 region: CSVGGTGLGPPETQYF. The DNA of the CDR3 is TGCAGCGTGGGTGGGACAGGGCTGGGGCCTCCAGAGACCCAGTACTTC.

This chain links TRBV7-2 with TRBJ1-2, with a weak D call TRBD1 (5 bases). Germline CDR1 and CDR2: SGHTA and FQGNSA. V was pared by 1 base and J by 1 base, with 13 bases between. The CDR3 sequence is 16 residues long. The CDR3 reads CASSLDSGRVNYGYTF. Written as DNA, the CDR3 is TGTGCCAGCAGCTTAGATTCGGGCAGGGTTAACTATGGCTACACCTTC. Supplemented by reference TRBV7-2 and TRBJ1-2, the full variable domain reads GAGVSQSPSNKVTEKGKDVELRCDPISGHTALYWYRQSLGQGLEFLIYFQGNSAPDKSGLPSDRFSAERTGGSVSTLTIQRTQQEDSAVYLCASSLDSGRVNYGYTFGSGTRLTVV.

The V and J genes are TRBV7-6 and TRBJ2-7, with D uncertain. Germline V gives CDR1 SGHVS, CDR2 FNYEAQ. The CDR3 runs 12 residues. V shed 5 bases and J shed 2 bases, with 7 bases lying between them. In DNA, the CDR3 is TGTGCCAGCAGCATAACCCCCTACGAGCAGTACTTC. It translates to CASSITPYEQYF.

V and J are TRBV2 and TRBJ2-1, with D unclear. This CDR3 comprises 14 residues. Looked up from germline, CDR1 is SNHLY and CDR2 is FYNNEI. The V and J ends lost 2 bases and 1 base respectively, with 6 bases between them. The chain's CDR3 is CASSEFLSYNEQFF. CDR3 DNA sequence: TGTGCCAGCAGTGAATTTCTGTCCTACAATGAGCAGTTCTTC.

This chain links TRBV5-5 with TRBJ1-2; D remains ambiguous. This CDR3 has 13 residues. V lost 4 bases, J lost 2 bases, and 9 bases lay in between. Germline CDR1 reads SGHKS; CDR2 reads YYEKEE (reference sequence). The CDR3 coding sequence is TGTGCCAGCAGCCTCCCCGAGAACTATGGCTACACCTTC. Translating gives CASSLPENYGYTF.

The rearrangement joins TRBV10-3 to TRBJ2-7; D tentatively fits TRBD1 or TRBD2 (6 bases each). The CDR3 sequence is 13 residues long. CDR1 is ENHRY and CDR2 is SYGVKD in the germline V gene. Trimming took 5 bases from V and 4 from J, leaving 12 bases between them. As DNA, the CDR3 is TGTGCCATCAGTTCAGGGGACTCGTACGAGCAGTACTTC. Its protein is CAISSGDSYEQYF.

This clone is medium-sized by share. This chain joins TRBV18 and TRBJ1-5, with a possible D match to TRBD1 (6 bases). Germline V gene data show CDR1 as KGHSH and CDR2 as LQKENI. V was cut by 2 bases and J by 4 bases, with 12 bases left in between. There are 15 residues in the CDR3. The CDR3 DNA sequence: TGTGCCAGCTCACCAACAGGGTCCAGTAATCAGCCCCAGCATTTT. This sequence encodes CASSPTGSSNQPQHF.

The rearrangement uses TRBV27 and TRBJ1-5; D call uncertain. This CDR3 comprises 16 residues. V gave up 3 bases and J gave up 1 base, with 13 bases separating them. Germline CDR1 MNHEY, CDR2 SMNVEV (reference sequence). CDR3 amino acids: CASSFQIPLSNQPQHF. The CDR3 DNA reads as TGTGCCAGCAGTTTCCAAATACCCCTAAGCAATCAGCCCCAGCATTTT.

Only a few counts were recorded for this clone. The chain couples TRBV14 to TRBJ2-3, with TRBD1 matching 8 bases. Germline V lookup: CDR1 SGHDN, CDR2 FVKESK. The CDR3 is 16 residues long. V shed 4 bases, J shed 1 base, and the junction held 7 bases outside the gene matches. This CDR3 is CASSLAMTGGTDTQYF. CDR3 DNA: TGTGCCAGCAGCCTTGCAATGACAGGGGGCACAGATACGCAGTATTTT.